This T cell receptor beta chain is from a study of blood T cells in healthy people across ages. Study-wide results and caveats: Investigators treated diversity estimates from one million T cells as underestimates. CMV infection status of these donors was not known. The study could not conclusively compare naive and antigen-experienced cells, given its unsorted PBMCs.

A second PCR, run for 7 to 11 cycles, used a sample-barcoded 5' primer plus a J-beta primer mix. MiXCR, run by TCRdb on the 5' RACE reads, gives a single entry per CDR3 protein. Of roughly 2 million distinct CDR3 sequences detected, roughly 52% appear once; the ten largest clones hold less than 2.5%. The total RNA that was extracted per sample amounted to at least 5.5 micrograms. The CDR3 has 16 residues. CDR1 is MGHDK and CDR2 is SYGVNS in the germline V gene. V lost 8 bases and J lost 5; bases outside the gene matches: 16. This clonotype was seen a few times. What it recognizes is unknown. The clonotype was recovered from a woman between 35 and 50 years old in good health. Sequencing input: blood. The V and J genes are TRBV25-1 and TRBJ1-2; 8 bases line up with TRBD1. The CDR3 DNA is TGTGCCAGCCTATCGACAGGGGCGGGGGCACGATATGGCTACACCTTC. The encoded protein is CASLSTGAGARYGYTF.